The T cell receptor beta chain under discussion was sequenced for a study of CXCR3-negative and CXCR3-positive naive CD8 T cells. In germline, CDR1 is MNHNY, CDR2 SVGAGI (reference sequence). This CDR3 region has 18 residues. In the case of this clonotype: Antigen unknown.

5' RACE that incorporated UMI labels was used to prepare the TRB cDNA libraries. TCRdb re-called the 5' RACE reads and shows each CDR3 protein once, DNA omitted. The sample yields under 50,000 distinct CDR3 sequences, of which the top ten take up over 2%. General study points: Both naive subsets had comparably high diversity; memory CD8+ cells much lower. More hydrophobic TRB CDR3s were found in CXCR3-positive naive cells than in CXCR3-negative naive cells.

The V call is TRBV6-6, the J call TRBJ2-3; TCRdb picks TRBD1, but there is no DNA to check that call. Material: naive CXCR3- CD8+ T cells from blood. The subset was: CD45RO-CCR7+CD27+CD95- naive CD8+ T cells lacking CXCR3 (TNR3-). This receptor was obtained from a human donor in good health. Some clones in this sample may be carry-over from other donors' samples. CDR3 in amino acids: CASSYPSVTGGFPDTQYF.